The sample holds one count of the clone carrying this T cell receptor beta chain. The antigen is not known. CDR1 is MNHEY and CDR2 is SMNVEV in the germline V gene (reference sequence). V was pared by 7 bases and J by 0 bases, with 9 bases of the junction left unmatched. This CDR3 region has 16 residues. This entry comes from a study of T cells in Graves' hyperthyroidism and ophthalmopathy. Regions amplified from RNA transcripts were the TCR beta CDR3 regions. Carried out on the TCR CDR3, a first-round RT-PCR used the HTBI primer set. Using its own MiXCR run on the multiplex PCR reads, TCRdb lists one record per CDR3 protein. The repertoire includes about 500,000 distinct CDR3 sequences, approximately 15% of them detected once, and around 17% sits in the top ten. Whole-study findings and limits: Progression to ophthalmopathy was predicted a median of roughly 6.8 months early. The blood repertoire included most of the expanded thyroid clonotypes above 0.001.

The study defined stable Graves' hyperthyroidism as no ophthalmopathy progression within 18 months. The source of the PBMCs was 10 ml of fresh peripheral blood. The sample consisted of blood. The receptor was isolated from a woman aged 18-29 years with Graves' hyperthyroidism. The chain carries TRBV27 and TRBJ1-5, with TRBD1 matching over 7 bases. The CDR3 DNA is TGTGCCAGCAAGACCAGGGGGGGCTTTAGCAATCAGCCCCAGCATTTT. It is translated as CASKTRGGFSNQPQHF.